One sample yielded the 18 T cell receptor beta chains listed below, sequenced in a study of T cell repertoires in cytomegalovirus infection. These receptors' antigens are unknown. Each CDR3 protein is one row after TCRdb ran MiXCR on the reads. Of about 160,000 distinct CDR3 sequences in the sample, 20% to 25% were seen once. The starting material was CD8+ T cells from cultured PBMCs, obtained from culture after CMV antigen stimulation. The receptors were gathered from a human donor in good health (CMV status not recorded). Some clones in this sample may be carry-over from other donors' samples.

This clonotype was observed a handful of times. This chain uses TRBV7-2 with TRBJ1-1; D unclear. V was pared by 0 bases and J by 3 bases, with 14 bases between. The germline CDR1 and CDR2 sequences are SGHTA and FQGNSA. CDR3 length: 16 residues. The CDR3 coding sequence is TGTGCCAGCAGCTTAGCCGCGGGGATAGGATACACTGAAGCTTTCTTT. This codes for CASSLAAGIGYTEAFF.

This clonotype showed up just a few times. The chain couples TRBV7-3 to TRBJ2-1, with 7 bases aligning to TRBD2. Unmatched junction bases numbered 7, after V lost 5 bases and J lost 0 bases. Germline CDR1 is SGHTA and CDR2 is FQGTGA. The CDR3 has 16 residues. The CDR3 here is CASSPRGGSSYNEQFF. The DNA of the CDR3 is TGTGCCAGCAGCCCTCGAGGCGGGAGCTCCTACAATGAGCAGTTCTTC.

This clonotype was seen a few times. V gene TRBV7-2 combines with J gene TRBJ1-5; no clear D gene. Germline V lookup: CDR1 SGHTA, CDR2 FQGNSA. This CDR3 contains 15 residues. Deletions cut 1 base from V and 2 bases from J, with 9 bases between. The CDR3 loop reads CASSLEGPRNQPQHF. For the CDR3, the DNA is TGTGCCAGCAGCTTAGAGGGTCCGCGCAATCAGCCCCAGCATTTT.

This chain connects TRBV5-8 to TRBJ1-5; 7 bases agree with TRBD1. The CDR3 runs 15 residues. The germline CDR1 and CDR2 sequences are SGHTS and YDEGEE. Trimming removed 5 bases from V and 0 bases from J; junction bases left unmatched: 5. CDR3 sequence reads: CASSSGQHSNQPQHF. Written as DNA, the CDR3 is TGTGCCAGCAGTTCGGGACAGCATAGCAATCAGCCCCAGCATTTT.

This chain uses TRBV7-9 with TRBJ2-5; maybe TRBD2 (6 bases). From germline, CDR1 is SEHNR and CDR2 FQNEAQ (reference sequence). The CDR3 is 16 residues long. The V and J ends lost 2 bases and 5 bases respectively, with 18 bases between them. The CDR3 DNA reads TGTGCCAGCAGCTTACGAGACGGGAGAGGCATGGAGACCCAGTACTTC. Amino acids: CASSLRDGRGMETQYF.

The chain combines TRBV7-9 with TRBJ1-2, with TRBD1 identical over 7 bases. The germline CDR1 and CDR2 sequences are SEHNR and FQNEAQ (reference sequence). CDR3 length: 13 amino acids. Trimming removed 5 bases from V and 7 bases from J; junction bases left unmatched: 7. The DNA of the CDR3 is TGTGCCAGCAGCCAAGACAGGGACCTTGGCTACACCTTC. This encodes CASSQDRDLGYTF.

This chain connects TRBV12-3 or TRBV12-4 to TRBJ2-2; D is perhaps TRBD1 (6 bases). Trimming took off 0 bases at V and 1 base at J, with 12 bases between the two ends. The CDR3 consists of 17 residues. The CDR3 here is CASSLAAGVLNTGELFF. In nucleotides, the CDR3 is TGTGCCAGCAGTTTAGCCGCAGGGGTCCTGAACACCGGGGAGCTGTTTTTT.

Many counts were recorded for this clonotype. The chain joins TRBV6-5 to TRBJ2-5; TRBD1 matches 9 bases. The CDR3 totals 13 residues. The junction had 4 bases not matched to a gene; V was cut back by 6 bases and J by 5 bases. Germline values: CDR1 MNHEY, CDR2 SVGAGI. The CDR3 here is CASRYRGLETQYF. In DNA, the CDR3 is TGTGCCAGCAGGTACAGGGGGCTGGAGACCCAGTACTTC.

The chain recombines TRBV19 with TRBJ2-7; no clear D. The CDR3 totals 14 residues. CDR1 is LNHDA, CDR2 SQIVND, per germline (reference sequence). V shed 5 bases and J shed 4 bases, with 15 bases lying between them. CDR3 sequence reads: CASSPRHPNYEQYF. The CDR3 DNA reads as TGTGCCAGTAGTCCCCGACACCCGAATTACGAGCAGTACTTC.

This clonotype was picked up a small number of times. The chain employs TRBV9 and TRBJ1-2; D uncertain. This CDR3 has 15 amino acids. Germline lookup yields CDR1 SGDLS and CDR2 YYNGEE. Trimming removed 0 bases from V and 2 bases from J, with 11 bases in between. The CDR3 sequence: CASSVDGNQNYGYTF. Written as DNA, the CDR3 is TGTGCCAGCAGCGTAGACGGGAATCAAAACTATGGCTACACCTTC.

This sequence joins TRBV12-5 and TRBJ1-5; D is undetermined. V was clipped by 1 base and J by 0 bases, with 1 base between them. Germline CDR1 is LGHNT and CDR2 is FRNRAP. This CDR3 has 13 residues. The CDR3 DNA follows: TGTGCTAGTGGTTTGGGTAGCAATCAGCCCCAGCATTTT. Residues: CASGLGSNQPQHF.

The genes are TRBV7-2 and TRBJ2-5, with a tentative D call TRBD1 (6 bases). CDR3 size: 18 residues. Trimming stripped 5 bases from V and 5 bases from J, with 27 bases between. Germline CDR1 is SGHTA and CDR2 is FQGNSA. The CDR3 loop is CASSRPRGQVSKGETQYF. CDR3 sequence (DNA): TGTGCCAGCAGCAGACCCAGGGGCCAGGTCTCCAAAGGGGAGACCCAGTACTTC.

This clonotype was seen repeatedly, ten times or more. The chain is built from TRBV4-1 and TRBJ1-2; no definite D call. The CDR3 is 15 residues long. Germline values: CDR1 MGHRA, CDR2 YSYEKL. V was shortened by 3 bases and J by 4 bases, with 15 bases between the two germline ends. The CDR3 DNA is TGCGCCAGCAGCCAGGCCGTACAGCCGCTCTATGGCTACACCTTC. Residues: CASSQAVQPLYGYTF.

V usage is TRBV6-2 or TRBV6-3 and J usage is TRBJ1-5; tentatively, D is TRBD1 (5 bases). This CDR3 is built from 15 residues. Trimming pared 2 bases from V and 3 bases from J, leaving 11 bases between. Germline CDR1 reads MNHEY; CDR2 reads SVGEGT. The CDR3, as DNA: TGTGCCAGCAGTTACCCCGCCAGGGACAATCAGCCCCAGCATTTT. It is translated as CASSYPARDNQPQHF.

This clonotype was found many times. The J gene is TRBJ2-7, the V gene TRBV7-2, with D unclear. The CDR3 extends over 15 amino acids. The germline gives CDR1 SGHTA, CDR2 FQGNSA. Trimming removed 2 bases from V and 0 bases from J, with 11 bases in between. CDR3: CASSLFHGSSYEQYF. In DNA, the CDR3 is TGTGCCAGCAGCTTATTTCACGGTAGCTCCTACGAGCAGTACTTC.

This chain connects TRBV14 to TRBJ1-1; the D is unclear. The CDR3 runs to 13 residues. V was trimmed by 6 bases and J by 2 bases, leaving 10 bases between them. Germline V CDR1 and CDR2: SGHDN, FVKESK. CDR3 loop: CASSRSYNTEAFF. In DNA, the CDR3 is TGTGCCAGCAGTCGTTCTTACAACACTGAAGCTTTCTTT.

V is TRBV4-1 and J is TRBJ1-1; D remains unclear. CDR1 is MGHRA, CDR2 YSYEKL, per germline. The V and J ends lost 2 bases and 0 bases respectively, with 7 bases between them. The CDR3 runs 14 residues. The CDR3 loop is CASSQKGMNTEAFF. In DNA, the CDR3 is TGCGCCAGCAGCCAAAAGGGAATGAACACTGAAGCTTTCTTT.

This chain joins TRBV7-6 and TRBJ1-3; D not certain. Germline V gene lookup returns CDR1 SGHVS and CDR2 FNYEAQ. V was shortened by 4 bases and J by 0 bases, with 16 bases between the two germline ends. The CDR3 extends over 17 amino acids. The CDR3 bases are TGTGCCAGCAGCTCCTATAAGACACAAAGCTCTGGAAACACCATATATTTT. Translation gives CASSSYKTQSSGNTIYF.